This T cell receptor (beta chain) was observed in a study of blood T cells in healthy people across ages. Sample-barcoded 5' priming and a J-beta primer mix drove a second PCR of 7 to 11 cycles. Each TCR beta cDNA got a 12-nucleotide random molecular identifier. TCRdb ran MiXCR on the 5' RACE reads and lists one entry per CDR3 protein. This sample has around 1,000,000 distinct CDR3 sequences, with 25% found just once. Study conclusions and caveats: While age rose, TCR beta diversity per million T cells dropped in a roughly linear way.

The V end lost 1 base, the J end lost 8 bases, and 14 bases lay between the germline ends. Germline CDR1 is SGHVS and CDR2 is FNYEAQ. This CDR3 is 15 amino acids long. Note on this clonotype: The antigen remains undetermined.

The data also belong to a second study, concerning T cells of mothers and their children. As reported in that work: The study sampled a few healthy Caucasian mothers and their six children. Related mother-child pairs showed slightly, non-significantly higher overlap than unrelated pairs.

V is TRBV7-6 and J is TRBJ1-4; D might be TRBD1 (5 bases). Source material: blood. The receptor's source is a girl aged 2 to 9 in good health. The CDR3 nucleotides are TGTGCCAGCAGCTTAGTCAGACAGTCTAGGGAAAAACTGTTTTTT. As protein: CASSLVRQSREKLFF.